Following are 29 T cell receptor beta chains from one sample sequenced in a study of blood T cells in healthy people across ages. Alongside a J-beta primer mix, a sample-barcoded 5' primer served in a second PCR lasting roughly 6 to 11 cycles. TCRdb itself ran the 5' RACE reads through MiXCR, one entry per CDR3 protein. The profile shows 550,000 to 700,000 distinct CDR3 sequences, approximately 30% of them singletons. Specimen: blood. These receptors all stem from a woman in her 70s in good health.

This clonotype was seen more than once but under ten times. Since a much larger clone is just one base distant, this may be a read error. The chain links TRBV24-1 to TRBJ2-7, with D perhaps assigned TRBD1 or TRBD2 (6 bases each). The CDR3 sequence is 15 residues long. Germline loops: CDR1 KGHDR, CDR2 SFDVKD. CDR3 sequence reads: CASSDPDRGLNEQYF. CDR3 nucleotide sequence: TGTGCCTCCAGTGATCCCGACCGGGGGCTTAACGAGCAGTACTTC.

This clonotype has a handful of counts. The chain combines TRBV18 with TRBJ2-5; 8 bases are shared with TRBD1. V was clipped by 3 bases and J by 9 bases; unmatched bases: 6. The CDR3 is 13 amino acids. The germline gives CDR1 KGHSH, CDR2 LQKENI. CDR3 bases: TGTGCCAGCTCACCGACAGGGGTCGAGTCCCAGTACTTC. Translation gives CASSPTGVESQYF.

J is TRBJ2-1 and V is TRBV15; D is possibly TRBD2 (6 bases). CDR1 is LNHNV, CDR2 YYDKDF, per germline (reference sequence). The CDR3 totals 13 residues. Trimming cost V 4 bases and J 10 bases, with 14 bases left between them. In DNA form, the CDR3 reads TGTGCCACCAGCACCCCGACTAGTCGGGAGCAGTTCTTC. As protein: CATSTPTSREQFF.

In its sample, this clonotype was seen a few times. The rearrangement uses TRBV3-1 and TRBJ1-6; perhaps TRBD1 as D (5 bases). Germline V gene data show CDR1 as LGHDT and CDR2 as YNNKEL (reference sequence). This CDR3 region has 15 residues. Trimming took off 4 bases at V and 7 bases at J, with 14 bases between the two ends. The CDR3 DNA reads as TGTGCCAGCAGCCCTCAGGGAGGCGTGAATTCACCCCTCCACTTT. Its protein is CASSPQGGVNSPLHF.

The rearrangement joins TRBV28 to TRBJ1-2, with TRBD1 matching 9 bases. V lost 6 bases to trimming and J lost 4 bases; unmatched junction nucleotides: 6. Germline CDR1 is MDHEN and CDR2 is SYDVKM. This CDR3 comprises 14 residues. CDR3 loop: CASSLRDRAYGYTF. CDR3 bases: TGTGCCAGCAGCCTTCGGGACAGGGCCTATGGCTACACCTTC.

This clonotype has a count of ten or more. V usage is TRBV7-2 and J usage is TRBJ2-5; D may be TRBD1 or TRBD2 (6 bases each). Germline CDR1 SGHTA, CDR2 FQGNSA. Between the trimmed V and J ends, which lost 4 bases and 1 base, there was a span of 13 bases. This CDR3 spans 15 amino acids. The CDR3 nucleotides read TGTGCCAGCAGCTGGCAAGGGGGGAGCCAAGAGACCCAGTACTTC. Translated, it gives CASSWQGGSQETQYF.

The chain employs TRBV6-2 or TRBV6-3 and TRBJ2-5; D remains ambiguous. The ends were cut back, 6 bases at V and 4 bases at J, with 18 bases in the middle. CDR3 length: 15 amino acids. Germline V gene data show CDR1 as MNHEY and CDR2 as SVGEGT. CDR3 in amino acids: CASSRRTRQRETQYF. CDR3 nucleotides: TGTGCCAGCAGCCGCAGGACCAGGCAGAGAGAGACCCAGTACTTC.

This clonotype was found a few times. The chain combines TRBV4-2 with TRBJ2-5; 9 bases are shared with TRBD1. CDR1 is LGHNA and CDR2 is YNFKEQ in the germline V gene. The V and J ends lost 0 bases and 5 bases, in that order; junction bases with no gene match: 10. The CDR3 extends over 17 amino acids. CDR3 sequence (DNA): TGTGCCAGCAGCCAAGACCAGCCGGGACAGGGTAGGGAGACCCAGTACTTC. It translates to CASSQDQPGQGRETQYF.

The table lists this clonotype with a few counts. One junction end disagrees with the germline gene, perhaps due to a read error. The chain has TRBV5-6 and TRBJ2-1, with a possible D match to TRBD2 (6 bases). Gene TRBJ2-7 matches the end of the DNA better, so the J call may be wrong. The CDR3 totals 18 residues. Germline assignment: CDR1 SGHDT and CDR2 YYEEEE. The CDR3 region is CAGSTKGRRGPNSYEQYF. In nucleotides, the CDR3 is TGTGCCGGCAGCACTAAAGGTAGGAGGGGCCCTAACTCCTACGAGCAGTACTTC.

The genes are TRBV11-2 and TRBJ2-3; TRBD1 agrees at 7 bases. Looked up from germline, CDR1 is SGHAT and CDR2 is FQNNGV. J was trimmed by 6 bases and V by 1 base; bases with no gene match: 10. This CDR3 is 16 amino acids long. Written as DNA, the CDR3 is TGTGCCAGCAGCTTAGTAGGGGGCCGAACCGGGGATACGCAGTATTTT. Residues: CASSLVGGRTGDTQYF. The complete variable domain, with remaining parts taken from reference TRBV11-2 and TRBJ2-3, reads EAGVAQSPRYKIIEKRQSVAFWCNPISGHATLYWYQQILGQGPKLLIQFQNNGVVDDSQLPKDRFSAERLKGVDSTLKIQPAKLEDSAVYLCASSLVGGRTGDTQYFGPGTRLTVL.

Points on this clonotype: The junction does not match germline at one end; this may be a read error. The chain joins TRBV6-4 to TRBJ2-5; 9 bases are a match to TRBD2. The CDR3 has 15 residues. Germline-derived CDR1 and CDR2 are MRHNA and SNTAGT. In nucleotides, the CDR3 is TGTGCCAGCAGTCCGTCAGGGGGACTAGCCAGGTTGAAGTTCTTC. Residues: CASSPSGGLARLKFF.

This clonotype was recorded once. This may come from a read error, since a much larger clone is one base off. The DNA for the CDR3 is TGTGCCAGCAGCCCAGGGGTGGCCACTGAAGCTTTCTTT. Translation: CASSPGVATEAFF. This chain uses TRBV7-9 with TRBJ1-1, with a possible D match to TRBD1 (6 bases). The germline V gene has CDR1 SEHNR and CDR2 FQNEAQ (reference sequence). The CDR3 extends over 13 amino acids. V was shortened by 5 bases and J by 4 bases, with 11 bases between the two germline ends.

This chain uses TRBV3-1 with TRBJ1-2, with 7 positions matching TRBD1. The CDR3 length is 12 residues. After removal of 6 bases from V and 3 bases from J, the junction contained 1 base not matched to a gene. CDR1 is LGHDT and CDR2 is YNNKEL in the germline V gene (reference sequence). Written as DNA, the CDR3 is TGTGCCAGCAGACAGGGGTACTATGGCTACACCTTC. Translation: CASRQGYYGYTF.

This chain uses TRBV20-1 with TRBJ2-5; 9 positions agree with TRBD2. The J call is uncertain, as TRBJ2-1 better fits the DNA end. CDR1 DFQATT and CDR2 SNEGSKA come from the germline V gene (reference sequence). The CDR3 runs 15 residues. CDR3 in amino acids: CSARIDSGGLSGQFF. The CDR3 DNA sequence: TGCAGTGCTAGAATCGATAGCGGGGGCTTATCGGGGCAGTTCTTC.

The V and J genes are TRBV7-9 and TRBJ1-4; D not certain. Trimming removed 3 bases at V and 0 bases at J, with 8 bases between. This CDR3 comprises 15 residues. Germline loops: CDR1 SEHNR, CDR2 FQNEAQ (reference sequence). As DNA, the CDR3 is TGTGCCAGCAGCTTCGATAAGTCAACTAATGAAAAACTGTTTTTT. Protein: CASSFDKSTNEKLFF.

The chain is built from TRBV20-1 and TRBJ2-3; D unclear. Germline V gene sequence: CDR1 DFQATT, CDR2 SNEGSKA (reference sequence). V lost 3 bases and J lost 0, with 16 bases in between. The CDR3 runs to 16 residues. The CDR3 loop is CSARDPRKTSTDTQYF. In nucleotides, the CDR3 is TGCAGTGCTAGGGACCCCAGAAAAACTAGCACAGATACGCAGTATTTT.

This clonotype was picked up a small number of times. The chain has TRBV4-3 and TRBJ2-5; 12 positions match TRBD1. The J call may not be correct, given that the DNA end is closer to TRBJ2-7. Germline CDR1 reads LGHNA; CDR2 reads YSLEER. CDR3 length: 16 residues. CDR3 sequence reads: CASSHHPGQGAYEQYF. The CDR3 nucleotides read TGCGCCAGCAGCCACCATCCGGGACAGGGGGCTTACGAGCAGTACTTC.

This clonotype appeared a few times. CDR3 bases: TGTGCCAGCAGCTTGGCCGGGACTGCTTACAATGAGCAGTTCTTC. Its translation is CASSLAGTAYNEQFF. This chain uses TRBV7-2 with TRBJ2-1, with D perhaps matching TRBD2 (6 bases). V dropped 3 bases and J dropped 4 bases, with 13 bases sitting between them. This CDR3 is 15 amino acids long. Germline V gene data show CDR1 as SGHTA and CDR2 as FQGNSA. The entire variable domain, with the rest obtained from reference TRBV7-2 and TRBJ2-1, is as follows: GAGVSQSPSNKVTEKGKDVELRCDPISGHTALYWYRQSLGQGLEFLIYFQGNSAPDKSGLPSDRFSAERTGGSVSTLTIQRTQQEDSAVYLCASSLAGTAYNEQFFGPGTRLTVL.

The V gene is TRBV5-1, the J gene TRBJ2-3; D is uncertain. The CDR3 consists of 16 residues. Germline CDR1 SGHRS, CDR2 YFSETQ. Trimming removed 0 bases from V and 5 bases from J, with 16 bases in between. CDR3 coding DNA: TGCGCCAGCAGCTTGGAAGGCTCCCGGTCAATAGATACGCAGTATTTT. Its translation is CASSLEGSRSIDTQYF.

V is TRBV20-1 and J is TRBJ2-1; D assignment may be TRBD1 or TRBD2 (5 bases each). Trimming removed 0 bases at V and 6 bases at J, with 15 bases between. The CDR3 extends over 15 amino acids. CDR1 is DFQATT, CDR2 SNEGSKA, per germline (reference sequence). Written as DNA, the CDR3 is TGCAGTGCTAGAGATACCATCGGGGCTAGCAATGAGCAGTTCTTC. Translated, it gives CSARDTIGASNEQFF.

The table lists this clonotype with many counts. The chain joins TRBV5-1 to TRBJ2-1, with TRBD2 matching 8 bases. CDR1 is SGHRS and CDR2 is YFSETQ in the germline V gene. This CDR3 region has 15 residues. With 1 base clipped from V and 3 bases from J, the junction kept 3 bases outside the gene matches. Here the CDR3 reads CASSLTSGGYNEQFF. Here the CDR3 DNA reads TGCGCCAGCAGCTTGACCAGCGGGGGCTACAATGAGCAGTTCTTC.

The rearrangement links TRBV6-6 to TRBJ2-2; 8 bases fit TRBD1. After removal of 8 bases from V and 1 base from J, the junction contained 3 bases not matched to a gene. Germline V gene data show CDR1 as MNHNY and CDR2 as SVGAGI (reference sequence). The CDR3 totals 14 residues. CDR3 region: CASSGQVNTGELFF. CDR3 DNA sequence: TGTGCCAGCTCGGGACAGGTGAACACCGGGGAGCTGTTTTTT.

To note about this clonotype: A junction end diverges from the germline sequence, so it may reflect a read error. The V call is TRBV6-2 or TRBV6-3, the J call TRBJ2-5; D uncertain. This CDR3 spans 15 amino acids. Germline V gene data show CDR1 as MNHEY and CDR2 as SVGEGT. The CDR3 DNA reads as TGTGCCAACAGTTATTCTGGACCCCAAAGGGAGACCCAGTACTTC. As protein: CANSYSGPQRETQYF.

V is TRBV12-3 or TRBV12-4 and J is TRBJ1-4, with TRBD1 identical over 7 bases. J gave up 7 bases and V 5 bases, and 7 bases lay outside the gene matches. This CDR3 comprises 14 residues. The CDR3 region is CASSLQGLPEKLFF. CDR3 in DNA: TGTGCCAGCAGTCTACAGGGGTTGCCTGAAAAACTGTTTTTT.

This clonotype has just a few counts. The J gene is TRBJ2-7, the V gene TRBV9, with 11 positions matching TRBD1. The CDR3 has 16 residues. With 0 bases clipped from V and 4 bases from J, the junction kept 6 bases outside the gene matches. Germline V CDR1 and CDR2: SGDLS, YYNGEE. The CDR3 DNA sequence: TGTGCCAGCAGCGTAGAGGGGACAGGGGGTCGGTACGAGCAGTACTTC. Its protein product is CASSVEGTGGRYEQYF.

The chain recombines TRBV7-3 with TRBJ2-1; TRBD1 agrees at 8 bases. V shed 5 bases and J 7 bases; nucleotides not matched to a gene: 7. The germline V gene encodes CDR1 SGHTA and CDR2 FQGTGA. The CDR3 runs to 14 residues. CDR3 DNA: TGTGCCAGCAGCGACCGGACAGGGCGGAATGAGCAGTTCTTC. This sequence encodes CASSDRTGRNEQFF.

This chain joins TRBV3-1 and TRBJ2-2, with 8 bases matching TRBD1. V lost 1 base to trimming and J lost 5 bases; unmatched junction nucleotides: 12. The CDR3 has 18 residues. Looked up from germline, CDR1 is LGHDT and CDR2 is YNNKEL (reference sequence). CDR3 protein: CASSQGMIRGRRTGELFF. The CDR3 DNA reads TGTGCCAGCAGCCAAGGGATGATCAGGGGGCGGCGAACCGGGGAGCTGTTTTTT.

The chain joins TRBV19 to TRBJ2-7; maybe TRBD1 (8 bases). CDR3 size: 16 residues. V was clipped by 6 bases and J by 2 bases, with 20 bases between them. Germline V gives CDR1 LNHDA, CDR2 SQIVND (reference sequence). The CDR3: CASRRGGRTGTYEQYF. The CDR3 bases are TGTGCCAGTAGGCGGGGAGGGCGGACAGGGACCTACGAGCAGTACTTC.

The chain joins TRBV7-2 to TRBJ2-5; no definite D call. Germline loops: CDR1 SGHTA, CDR2 FQGNSA. CDR3 length: 14 amino acids. V shed 1 base and J shed 5 bases, with 11 bases lying between them. CDR3 amino acids: CASSLVHLTETQYF. The CDR3, as DNA: TGTGCCAGCAGCTTAGTACACCTCACGGAGACCCAGTACTTC. Drawing the rest from reference TRBV7-2 and TRBJ2-5, the complete variable domain is GAGVSQSPSNKVTEKGKDVELRCDPISGHTALYWYRQSLGQGLEFLIYFQGNSAPDKSGLPSDRFSAERTGGSVSTLTIQRTQQEDSAVYLCASSLVHLTETQYFGPGTRLLVL.